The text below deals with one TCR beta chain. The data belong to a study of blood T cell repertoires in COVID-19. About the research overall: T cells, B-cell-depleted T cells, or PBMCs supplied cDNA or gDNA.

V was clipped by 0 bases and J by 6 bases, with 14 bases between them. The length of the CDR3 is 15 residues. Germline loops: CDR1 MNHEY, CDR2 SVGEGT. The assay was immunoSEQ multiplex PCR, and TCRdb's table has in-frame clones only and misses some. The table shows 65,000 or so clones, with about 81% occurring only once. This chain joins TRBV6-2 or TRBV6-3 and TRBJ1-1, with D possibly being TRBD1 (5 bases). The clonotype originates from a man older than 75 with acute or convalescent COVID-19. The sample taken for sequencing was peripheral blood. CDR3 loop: CASSYSGRRGSEAFF. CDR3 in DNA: TGTGCCAGCAGTTACTCGGGTCGGAGGGGTTCTGAAGCTTTCTTT.